Listed below are T cell receptor beta chains from one sample, sequenced in a study of cytomegalovirus exposure and HLA in healthy donors. Assay used: immunoSEQ multiplex PCR; TCRdb lists only in-frame clones, some missing. Among about 120,000 clones listed, over 60% were seen once. Material for sequencing was PBMCs. The source is a woman aged 40 to 50 in good health and CMV-seronegative. The conserved cysteine and the conserved F or W are not part of the CDR3 here. The D gene is left open where the match is weak. Some rows have no size entry. The others give once, few or many, or a class for an expanded clone.

V	size	J	D	CDR3
TRBV5-1	-	TRBJ1-1	TRBD1	ASSLGQGAMNTEAF
TRBV7-2	-	TRBJ2-1	-	ASSSDMVREQF
TRBV15	once	TRBJ1-1	-	ATSSAQGRAEAF
TRBV7-9	-	TRBJ1-4	TRBD1	ASSLGAGGQEKLF
TRBV28	-	TRBJ1-1	-	ASRDGVTEAF
TRBV27	-	TRBJ2-3	TRBD2	ASSPLSGSRTDTQY
TRBV15	-	TRBJ1-3	-	ATSRDGVAGNTIY
TRBV15	-	TRBJ2-3	-	ATSRDSTGSTDTQY
TRBV15	-	TRBJ2-5	TRBD2	ATSRDLGGGPY
TRBV6-6	-	TRBJ2-7	TRBD1	ASRKGAGAPYEQY
TRBV7-2	once	TRBJ2-1	TRBD1	ASSLAGQGNYNEQF
TRBV4-1	-	TRBJ1-2	-	ASSPYQSTRWGYT
TRBV29-1	-	TRBJ1-1	TRBD1	SVEPRTGAGTEAF
TRBV7-2	-	TRBJ2-2	TRBD2	ASSTWTSGITGELF
TRBV28	-	TRBJ2-7	TRBD1	ASSPGQGSEQY
TRBV4-3	-	TRBJ2-1	TRBD1	ASSSTGISYNEQF
TRBV6-5	-	TRBJ1-1	-	ASSYQVNTEAF
TRBV28	-	TRBJ1-2	TRBD1	ASRPGTGLGYT
TRBV4-1	-	TRBJ2-1	TRBD2	ASSQGRLAGVGIYNEQF
TRBV25-1	-	TRBJ1-4	-	ASSEGGTPNEKLF